Each of the 12 T cell receptor beta chains below was sequenced from the same sample in a study of regulatory T cells in long-lasting Graves disease. Stated time point: persistent/refractory GD, antithyroid drugs over 5 years with positive TRAb. PBMC-extracted RNA yielded the TCR library. CDR3 regions were amplified by Arm-PCR using iRepertoire HTBI primers to build TCR beta libraries. TCRdb passed the multiplex PCR reads through MiXCR, listing each CDR3 protein once. This table has roughly 400,000 distinct CDR3 sequences, around 20% appearing once. Sample: peripheral blood mononuclear cells (PBMCs), taken when the disease was refractory, from a patient treated with antithyroid drugs. The receptor set was obtained from a female donor with Graves disease.

The V gene is TRBV9, the J gene TRBJ2-5; 11 bases line up with TRBD2. Trimming took 0 bases from V and 7 from J; bases not matched to a gene: 5. The germline V gene has CDR1 SGDLS and CDR2 YYNGEE. The CDR3 length is 15 residues. CDR3 sequence (DNA): TGTGCCAGCAGCGTAGAGGCACTAGCGGGAGCGACCCAGTACTTC. It codes for CASSVEALAGATQYF. Based on the CDR3 plus reference TRBV9 and TRBJ2-5, the full variable domain is DSGVTQTPKHLITATGQRVTLRCSPRSGDLSVYWYQQSLDQGLQFLIQYYNGEERAKGNILERFSAQQFPDLHSELNLSSLELGDSALYFCASSVEALAGATQYFGPGTRLLVL.

This clonotype was counted only a few times. The V call is TRBV6-1, the J call TRBJ1-2; the D gene is possibly TRBD1 (5 bases). The CDR3 is 13 amino acids. The V gene lost 10 bases and the J gene lost 3 bases, with 15 bases spanning the gap. The germline V gene has CDR1 MNHNS and CDR2 SASEGT. CDR3 region: CATKAGIDYGYTF. CDR3 DNA sequence: TGTGCCACCAAAGCAGGGATTGACTATGGCTACACCTTC.

This clonotype showed up just a few times. V gene TRBV4-1 combines with J gene TRBJ1-1, with 7 bases identical to TRBD1. V gave up 5 bases and J gave up 4 bases; unmatched junction bases: 7. CDR3 length: 14 residues. Germline loops: CDR1 MGHRA, CDR2 YSYEKL. CDR3 sequence (DNA): TGCGCCAGCAGCTCTACAGGGGCTGGCACTGAAGCTTTCTTT. Protein sequence: CASSSTGAGTEAFF.

This clonotype was found a few times. This chain links TRBV5-1 with TRBJ2-5; D ambiguous. Germline CDR1 and CDR2: SGHRS and YFSETQ. The CDR3 has 13 residues. V was shortened by 2 bases and J by 4 bases, with 9 bases between the two germline ends. The CDR3 DNA is TGCGCCAGCAGCTTCCGCACGGGAGAGACCCAGTACTTC. This codes for CASSFRTGETQYF.

The V and J genes are TRBV19 and TRBJ2-5; D not resolved. The CDR3 spans 14 residues. Germline V gene sequence: CDR1 LNHDA, CDR2 SQIVND (reference sequence). Trimming removed 6 bases from V and 0 bases from J, with 11 bases in between. CDR3 sequence reads: CASSLRSDQETQYF. The CDR3 DNA follows: TGTGCCAGTAGCCTGCGGAGCGACCAAGAGACCCAGTACTTC.

The genes are TRBV27 and TRBJ1-4; 7 nucleotides align to TRBD1. Germline values: CDR1 MNHEY, CDR2 SMNVEV (reference sequence). Trimming at V came to 1 base and at J to 6 bases, leaving 8 bases not matched to a gene. The CDR3 sequence is 16 residues long. The CDR3 coding sequence is TGTGCCAGCAGTTTATATTCGACAGGGCCCGATGAAAAACTGTTTTTT. Encoded protein: CASSLYSTGPDEKLFF. The full variable domain, rest sourced from reference TRBV27 and TRBJ1-4, is EAQVTQNPRYLITVTGKKLTVTCSQNMNHEYMSWYRQDPGLGLRQIYYSMNVEVTDKGDVPEGYKVSRKEKRNFPLILESPSPNQTSLYFCASSLYSTGPDEKLFFGSGTQLSVL.

The rearrangement links TRBV18 to TRBJ1-3, with TRBD1 identical over 8 bases. Germline V CDR1 and CDR2: KGHSH, LQKENI. With 6 bases clipped from V and 4 bases from J, the junction kept 8 bases outside the gene matches. The CDR3 spans 15 residues. CDR3 DNA: TGTGCCAGCTCCCTAAGACAGGGGAACGGAAACACCATATATTTT. It specifies CASSLRQGNGNTIYF.

This clonotype was found a few times. The rearrangement uses TRBV20-1 and TRBJ2-7, with D possibly TRBD1 on 6 matching bases. The CDR3 has 14 amino acids. V was trimmed by 6 bases and J by 3 bases, leaving 18 bases between them. Germline CDR1 reads DFQATT; CDR2 reads SNEGSKA (reference sequence). CDR3 loop: CSAGTRGGVYEQYF. Here the CDR3 DNA reads TGCAGTGCAGGGACACGGGGTGGGGTCTACGAGCAGTACTTC.

The chain is built from TRBV3-1 and TRBJ2-7, with 9 bases identical to TRBD2. V lost 1 base to trimming and J lost 2 bases; unmatched junction nucleotides: 6. Germline CDR1 and CDR2: LGHDT and YNNKEL (reference sequence). This CDR3 has 16 amino acids. The CDR3 DNA is TGTGCCAGCAGCCAAGGCCCGACTAGCGGTGCCTACGAGCAGTACTTC. Translating it yields CASSQGPTSGAYEQYF.

In DNA, the CDR3 is TGTGCCAGTAGTATAGGTGGGATTAACACTGAAGCTTTCTTT. Translating it yields CASSIGGINTEAFF. The V and J genes are TRBV19 and TRBJ1-1; D is uncertain. CDR1 and CDR2 (germline): LNHDA, SQIVND (reference sequence). The CDR3 covers 14 residues. V was pared by 1 base and J by 2 bases, with 8 bases between. Variable domain in full (rest from reference TRBV19 and TRBJ1-1): DGGITQSPKYLFRKEGQNVTLSCEQNLNHDAMYWYRQDPGQGLRLIYYSQIVNDFQKGDIAEGYSVSREKKESFPLTVTSAQKNPTAFYLCASSIGGINTEAFFGQGTRLTVV.

This clonotype appeared many times. The chain employs TRBV29-1 and TRBJ2-7; tentative D call: TRBD1 (5 bases). CDR3 length equals 13 residues. The V end lost 2 bases, the J end lost 0 bases, and 8 bases lay between the germline ends. Germline V CDR1 and CDR2: SQVTM, ANQGSEA. The CDR3 DNA is TGCAGCGTTGAATTGGACAACTCCTACGAGCAGTACTTC. This gives the protein CSVELDNSYEQYF.

This clonotype was recorded a few times. V and J are TRBV9 and TRBJ1-1, with D maybe TRBD1 (5 bases). Per the germline V gene, CDR1 is SGDLS and CDR2 is YYNGEE. This CDR3 contains 11 residues. Trimming shortened V by 7 bases and J by 5 bases, and 9 bases separated the two germline ends. The CDR3 coding sequence is TGTGCCAGCGGAAAGGGGACTGAAGCTTTCTTT. Its translation is CASGKGTEAFF.